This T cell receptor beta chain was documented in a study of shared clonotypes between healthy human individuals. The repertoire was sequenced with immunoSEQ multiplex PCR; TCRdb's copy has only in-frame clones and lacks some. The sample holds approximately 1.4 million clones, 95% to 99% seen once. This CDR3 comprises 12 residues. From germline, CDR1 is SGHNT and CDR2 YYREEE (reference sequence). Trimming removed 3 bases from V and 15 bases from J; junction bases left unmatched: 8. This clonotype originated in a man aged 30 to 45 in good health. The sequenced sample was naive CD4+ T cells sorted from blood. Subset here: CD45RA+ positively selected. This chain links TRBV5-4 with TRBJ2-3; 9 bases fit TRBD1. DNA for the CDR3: TGTGCCAGCAGCTGGCCGGGACAGGGCGGCTATTTT. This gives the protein CASSWPGQGGYF.